Following are 28 T cell receptor beta chains from one sample sequenced in a study of cytomegalovirus exposure and HLA in healthy donors. Libraries were prepared by immunoSEQ multiplex PCR; TCRdb keeps only in-frame clonotypes and omits some of them. The table lists 240,000 or so clones, approximately 86% of them singletons. The sequenced sample consisted of PBMCs. The receptors shown here come from a woman aged 25 to 45 in good health and CMV-seropositive.

This rearrangement joins TRBV30 to TRBJ1-1; a weak D match, TRBD1 (6 bases). CDR1 and CDR2 (germline): GTSNPN, SVGIG (reference sequence). There are 13 residues in the CDR3. V was clipped by 2 bases and J by 0 bases, with 7 bases between them. DNA of the CDR3: TGTGCCTGGAGTCGGGACATGAACACTGAAGCTTTCTTT. Translating gives CAWSRDMNTEAFF.

This clone has only a few counts. The chain couples TRBV18 to TRBJ1-2, with 9 positions matching TRBD1. V shed 1 base and J 4 bases; nucleotides not matched to a gene: 1. The germline gives CDR1 KGHSH, CDR2 LQKENI. The CDR3 extends over 14 amino acids. CDR3 region: CASSPRDRAYGYTF. Here the CDR3 DNA reads TGTGCCAGCTCACCACGGGACAGGGCCTATGGCTACACCTTC.

J is TRBJ2-3 and V is TRBV6-5, with D possibly TRBD1 on 5 matching bases. V was cut by 4 bases and J by 6 bases, with 11 bases left in between. The CDR3 loop spans 13 amino acids. Germline V gene sequence: CDR1 MNHEY, CDR2 SVGAGI. DNA for the CDR3: TGTGCCAGCAGTTTCCCAGGGTTTGATACGCAGTATTTT. Translating it yields CASSFPGFDTQYF.

This clone came up once. This chain uses TRBV30 with TRBJ2-7; TRBD2 matches at 15 bases. The length of the CDR3 is 19 residues. Germline V gene data show CDR1 as GTSNPN and CDR2 as SVGIG (reference sequence). Trimming took 5 bases from V and 6 from J; bases not matched to a gene: 20. CDR3 region: CAWDGGRTSGRARDLEQYF. CDR3 sequence (DNA): TGTGCCTGGGACGGGGGGAGGACTAGCGGGAGGGCCCGGGATCTCGAGCAGTACTTC.

V gene TRBV19 combines with J gene TRBJ1-2, with a possible D match to TRBD1 (5 bases). Germline V gene lookup returns CDR1 LNHDA and CDR2 SQIVND (reference sequence). The V end lost 1 base, the J end lost 7 bases, and 7 bases lay between the germline ends. This CDR3 spans 12 amino acids. The CDR3 spells CASSIGGGGYTF. DNA for the CDR3: TGTGCCAGTAGTATAGGGGGCGGTGGCTACACCTTC.

The chain employs TRBV9 and TRBJ2-7; D is perhaps TRBD1 (5 bases). The CDR3 consists of 13 residues. V was clipped by 0 bases and J by 6 bases, with 10 bases between them. CDR1 SGDLS and CDR2 YYNGEE come from the germline V gene. The CDR3, as DNA: TGTGCCAGCAGCGTAGACCTCCAGGGCGAGCAGTACTTC. This gives the protein CASSVDLQGEQYF.

The chain has TRBV5-1 and TRBJ2-5, with D possibly matching TRBD2 (6 bases). Germline V gene data show CDR1 as SGHRS and CDR2 as YFSETQ. V shed 0 bases and J shed 6 bases, with 15 bases lying between them. There are 15 residues in the CDR3. As DNA, the CDR3 is TGCGCCAGCAGCTTGGGCCCTAGCGAGAGGCAGACCCAGTACTTC. Translation: CASSLGPSERQTQYF.

The rearrangement uses TRBV5-6 and TRBJ2-7; 11 bases align to TRBD2. This CDR3 region has 14 residues. V lost 4 bases to trimming and J lost 3 bases; unmatched junction nucleotides: 3. The germline gives CDR1 SGHDT, CDR2 YYEEEE. The CDR3 loop is CASSASGGNYEQYF. The CDR3 DNA reads as TGTGCCAGCAGCGCTAGCGGGGGGAACTACGAGCAGTACTTC.

The chain has TRBV28 and TRBJ1-5; D is perhaps TRBD1 (6 bases). The CDR3 length is 14 residues. The V end lost 8 bases, the J end lost 0 bases, and 11 bases lay between the germline ends. The V gene's germline CDR1 is MDHEN and CDR2 SYDVKM. The CDR3 sequence is CASHQGSSNQPQHF. DNA of the CDR3: TGTGCCAGCCACCAGGGGTCTAGCAATCAGCCCCAGCATTTT.

This clone showed up just a few times. This chain connects TRBV6-5 to TRBJ1-2; TRBD1 agrees at 8 bases. This CDR3 region has 13 residues. The V and J ends lost 0 bases and 8 bases, in that order; junction bases with no gene match: 2. Germline V gives CDR1 MNHEY, CDR2 SVGAGI. The CDR3 DNA is TGTGCCAGCAGTTACTCCAGGGGGCACGGCTACACCTTC. Protein: CASSYSRGHGYTF.

The gene calls are TRBV7-3 and TRBJ1-1; the D is unclear. Deletions cut 1 base from V and 2 bases from J, with 5 bases between. CDR1 SGHTA and CDR2 FQGTGA come from the germline V gene. This CDR3 has 13 residues. This CDR3 is CASSLIVNTEAFF. CDR3 bases: TGTGCCAGCAGCTTAATAGTCAACACTGAAGCTTTCTTT.

CDR3 amino acids: CASSHSLSWQGSPYEQYF. For the CDR3, the DNA is TGTGCCAGCAGCCATAGTTTGTCTTGGCAGGGATCGCCCTACGAGCAGTACTTC. The V and J genes are TRBV14 and TRBJ2-7, with D maybe TRBD1 (5 bases). V was pared by 3 bases and J by 2 bases, with 23 bases between. The CDR3 contains 18 residues. Germline V gives CDR1 SGHDN, CDR2 FVKESK.

The chain couples TRBV5-1 to TRBJ2-7, with 7 nucleotides matching TRBD2. The V gene's germline CDR1 is SGHRS and CDR2 YFSETQ. J gave up 3 bases and V 0 bases, and 3 bases lay outside the gene matches. The CDR3 covers 14 residues. In DNA form, the CDR3 reads TGCGCCAGCAGCTTGGACGCTAGCGGCTACGAGCAGTACTTC. Protein sequence: CASSLDASGYEQYF.

V is TRBV9 and J is TRBJ2-6; 7 positions match TRBD1. Per the germline V gene, CDR1 is SGDLS and CDR2 is YYNGEE. The V gene end was trimmed by 3 bases and the J gene end by 3 bases; junction bases not matched to a gene: 3. The CDR3 extends over 15 amino acids. The CDR3 bases are TGTGCCAGCAGCGAAGGGGGCATTGGGGCCAACGTCCTGACTTTC. It specifies CASSEGGIGANVLTF.

The CDR3 DNA reads as TGTGCCAGTAGTATGGGGACAGGGGGCAGGTACGAGCAGTACTTC. This gives the protein CASSMGTGGRYEQYF. The chain recombines TRBV19 with TRBJ2-7; 12 nucleotides align to TRBD1. Germline values: CDR1 LNHDA, CDR2 SQIVND (reference sequence). J was trimmed by 4 bases and V by 3 bases; bases with no gene match: 4. The CDR3 has 15 residues.

This chain links TRBV19 with TRBJ2-1; D not resolved. Germline V CDR1 and CDR2: LNHDA, SQIVND (reference sequence). The germline V and J ends were trimmed by 5 bases and 5 bases, with 10 bases remaining between them. The CDR3 extends over 13 amino acids. CDR3 sequence (DNA): TGTGCCAGTAGTCGCAGGTTGGACAATGAGCAGTTCTTC. Translating gives CASSRRLDNEQFF.

This clone was found once. V is TRBV5-8 and J is TRBJ2-7; 10 nucleotides align to TRBD2. With 7 bases clipped from V and 2 bases from J, the junction kept 6 bases outside the gene matches. Germline V gene data show CDR1 as SGHTS and CDR2 as YDEGEE. The CDR3 totals 14 residues. CDR3 in DNA: TGTGCCAGCTCTCGGACTAGCGGTCCCTACGAGCAGTACTTC. As protein: CASSRTSGPYEQYF.

The gene calls are TRBV27 and TRBJ2-3; D ambiguous. V lost 5 bases, J lost 1 base, and 7 bases lay in between. This CDR3 comprises 13 residues. The germline V gene has CDR1 MNHEY and CDR2 SMNVEV (reference sequence). This CDR3 reads CASSHGGTDTQYF. CDR3 nucleotides: TGTGCCAGCAGTCACGGAGGCACAGATACGCAGTATTTT.

V is TRBV11-2 and J is TRBJ2-5, with 7 positions matching TRBD1. Germline CDR1 is SGHAT and CDR2 is FQNNGV. This CDR3 is 13 amino acids long. Unmatched junction bases numbered 5, after V lost 5 bases and J lost 5 bases. The CDR3 DNA sequence: TGTGCCAGCAGCCGAGACAGGGTTGAGACCCAGTACTTC. Its translation: CASSRDRVETQYF.

The chain recombines TRBV9 with TRBJ2-7; 8 bases are shared with TRBD2. The junction had 4 bases not matched to a gene; V was cut back by 0 bases and J by 5 bases. This CDR3 region has 14 residues. Germline V gives CDR1 SGDLS, CDR2 YYNGEE. CDR3 in amino acids: CASSVGTGGDEQYF. The CDR3 nucleotides read TGTGCCAGCAGCGTAGGGACGGGAGGGGACGAGCAGTACTTC.

V is TRBV5-4 and J is TRBJ2-3, with 9 bases lining up with TRBD1. V gave up 0 bases and J gave up 5 bases; unmatched junction bases: 1. This CDR3 region has 14 residues. Germline CDR1 and CDR2: SGHNT and YYREEE (reference sequence). The DNA of the CDR3 is TGTGCCAGCAGCTTGGACAGGGGGCGAGATACGCAGTATTTT. Amino acid sequence: CASSLDRGRDTQYF.

This chain connects TRBV30 to TRBJ2-1; tentatively, D is TRBD2 (5 bases). The CDR3 is 15 residues long. V shed 4 bases and J shed 4 bases, with 17 bases lying between them. The germline CDR1 and CDR2 sequences are GTSNPN and SVGIG (reference sequence). The CDR3 coding sequence is TGTGCCTGGATGAGAATAGGAGGACGATACAATGAGCAGTTCTTC. Protein product: CAWMRIGGRYNEQFF.

For this clone: This same CDR3 is encoded by further DNA sequences in the sample. The CDR3 protein is CASSPYRGVYEQYF. The CDR3 DNA reads TGTGCCAGCAGTCCGTACAGGGGGGTCTACGAGCAGTACTTC. The chain uses TRBV28 and TRBJ2-7, with TRBD1 identical over 8 bases. There are 14 residues in the CDR3. V shed 5 bases, J shed 3 bases, and the junction held 6 bases outside the gene matches. Germline V lookup: CDR1 MDHEN, CDR2 SYDVKM. The variable domain in full, completed from reference TRBV28 and TRBJ2-7, reads DVKVTQSSRYLVKRTGEKVFLECVQDMDHENMFWYRQDPGLGLRLIYFSYDVKMKEKGDIPEGYSVSREKKERFSLILESASTNQTSMYLCASSPYRGVYEQYFGPGTRLTVT.

Of note for this clone: The identical CDR3 is also encoded by other nucleotide sequences in the sample. V is TRBV13 and J is TRBJ2-3; 11 nucleotides line up with TRBD2. Germline-derived CDR1 and CDR2 are PRHDT and FYEKMQ (reference sequence). V was clipped by 5 bases and J by 0 bases; unmatched bases: 4. The CDR3 length is 16 residues. CDR3 in DNA: TGTGCCAGCAGCCCCCGACTAGCGGGAAGCACAGATACGCAGTATTTT. This translates into CASSPRLAGSTDTQYF.

V is TRBV28 and J is TRBJ2-1, with TRBD1 matching 7 bases. The CDR3 extends over 16 amino acids. The ends lost 6 bases at V and 0 bases at J; junction bases unmatched: 8. Germline assignment: CDR1 MDHEN and CDR2 SYDVKM. The CDR3 DNA sequence: TGTGCCAGCAGCTACACAGGGGAAGGCTCCTACAATGAGCAGTTCTTC. Protein sequence: CASSYTGEGSYNEQFF.

The chain recombines TRBV4-1 with TRBJ2-1; 14 bases fit TRBD2. This CDR3 is 21 amino acids long. With V trimmed by 3 bases and J by 4 bases, 17 bases remained unmatched. Germline V gene lookup returns CDR1 MGHRA and CDR2 YSYEKL. CDR3 nucleotide sequence: TGCGCCAGCAGCCAGGTACCTCACGGACTAGCGGGAGGAACCACTTACAATGAGCAGTTCTTC. Translated: CASSQVPHGLAGGTTYNEQFF.

The chain couples TRBV7-8 to TRBJ2-2; D is unclear. Per germline, CDR1 SGHVS and CDR2 FQNEAQ. This CDR3 spans 13 amino acids. V was pared by 7 bases and J by 2 bases, with 8 bases between. The chain's CDR3 is CASTQINTGELFF. The CDR3 DNA follows: TGTGCCAGCACTCAGATAAACACCGGGGAGCTGTTTTTT.

This chain links TRBV29-1 with TRBJ1-1; D remains unclear. V was cut by 4 bases and J by 10 bases, with 19 bases left in between. The CDR3 loop spans 13 amino acids. From germline, CDR1 is SQVTM and CDR2 ANQGSEA. CDR3 sequence reads: CSVVGPNDDLAFF. The CDR3 DNA sequence: TGCAGCGTTGTTGGGCCCAACGATGATCTAGCTTTCTTT.